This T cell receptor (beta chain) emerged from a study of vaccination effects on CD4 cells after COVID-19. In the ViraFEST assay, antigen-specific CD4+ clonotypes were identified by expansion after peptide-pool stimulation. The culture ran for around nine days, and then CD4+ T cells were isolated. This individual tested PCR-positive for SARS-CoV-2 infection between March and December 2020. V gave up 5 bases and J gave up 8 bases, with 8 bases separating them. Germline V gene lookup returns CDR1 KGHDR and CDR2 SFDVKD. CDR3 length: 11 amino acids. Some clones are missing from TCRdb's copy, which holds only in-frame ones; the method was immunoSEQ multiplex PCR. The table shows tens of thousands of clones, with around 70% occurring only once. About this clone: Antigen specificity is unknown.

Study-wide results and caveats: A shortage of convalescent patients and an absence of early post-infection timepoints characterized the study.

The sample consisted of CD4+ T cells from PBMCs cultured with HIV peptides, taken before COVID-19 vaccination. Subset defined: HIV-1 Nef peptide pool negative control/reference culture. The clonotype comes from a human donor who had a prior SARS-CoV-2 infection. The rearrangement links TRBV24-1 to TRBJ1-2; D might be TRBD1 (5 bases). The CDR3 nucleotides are TGTGCCACCAGTGGGGGACTCGGCTACACCTTC. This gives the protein CATSGGLGYTF.